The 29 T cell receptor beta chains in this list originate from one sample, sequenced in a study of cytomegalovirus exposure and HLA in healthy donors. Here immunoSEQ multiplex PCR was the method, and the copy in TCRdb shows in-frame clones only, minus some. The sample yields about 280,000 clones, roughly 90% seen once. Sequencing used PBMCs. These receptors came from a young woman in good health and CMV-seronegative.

The DNA of the CDR3 is TGTGCCAGCGTCGCTAGCGGAGACTCGGATGAGCAGTTCTTC. Its protein is CASVASGDSDEQFF. The V and J genes are TRBV2 and TRBJ2-1; 7 bases map to TRBD2. Germline V gene lookup returns CDR1 SNHLY and CDR2 FYNNEI. J lost 8 bases, V lost 8 bases, and 12 bases had no gene match. The CDR3 consists of 14 residues.

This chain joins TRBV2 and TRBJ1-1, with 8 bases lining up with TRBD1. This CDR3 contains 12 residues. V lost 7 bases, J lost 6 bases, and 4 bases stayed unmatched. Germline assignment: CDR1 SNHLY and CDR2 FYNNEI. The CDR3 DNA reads TGTGCCAGCAAACAGGGGGTCGCTGAAGCTTTCTTT. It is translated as CASKQGVAEAFF. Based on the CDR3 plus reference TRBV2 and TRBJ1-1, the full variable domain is EPEVTQTPSHQVTQMGQEVILRCVPISNHLYFYWYRQILGQKVEFLVSFYNNEISEKSEIFDDQFSVERPDGSNFTLKIRSTKLEDSAMYFCASKQGVAEAFFGQGTRLTVV.

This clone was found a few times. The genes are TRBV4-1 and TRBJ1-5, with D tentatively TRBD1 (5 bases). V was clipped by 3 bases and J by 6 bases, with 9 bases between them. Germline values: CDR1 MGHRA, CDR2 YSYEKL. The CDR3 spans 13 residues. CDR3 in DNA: TGCGCCAGCAGCCAGACGGGGGGTCAGCCCCAGCATTTT. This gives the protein CASSQTGGQPQHF.

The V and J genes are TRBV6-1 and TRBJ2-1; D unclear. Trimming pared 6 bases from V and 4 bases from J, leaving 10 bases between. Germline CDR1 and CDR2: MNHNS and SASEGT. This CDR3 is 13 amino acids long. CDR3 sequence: CASRSVDYNEQFF. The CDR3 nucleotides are TGTGCCAGCAGAAGCGTGGATTACAATGAGCAGTTCTTC.

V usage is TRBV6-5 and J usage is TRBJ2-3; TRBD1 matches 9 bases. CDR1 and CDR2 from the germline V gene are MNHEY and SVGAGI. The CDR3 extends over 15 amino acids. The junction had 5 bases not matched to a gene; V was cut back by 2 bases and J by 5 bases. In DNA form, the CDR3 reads TGTGCCAGCAGTTACACACAGGGGGCACAAGATACGCAGTATTTT. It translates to CASSYTQGAQDTQYF.

Here the CDR3 reads CASSFGQGNTIYF. CDR3 bases: TGCGCCAGCAGCTTCGGACAGGGAAACACCATATATTTT. The gene calls are TRBV5-1 and TRBJ1-3; the D gene is possibly TRBD1 (6 bases). Trimming cost V 2 bases and J 4 bases, with 7 bases left between them. Germline CDR1 SGHRS, CDR2 YFSETQ. CDR3 length: 13 amino acids.

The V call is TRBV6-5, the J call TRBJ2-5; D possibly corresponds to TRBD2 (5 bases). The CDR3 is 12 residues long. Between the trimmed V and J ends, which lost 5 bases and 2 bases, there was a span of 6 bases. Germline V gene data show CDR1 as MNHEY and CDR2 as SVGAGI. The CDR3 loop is CASSGRQETQYF. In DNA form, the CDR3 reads TGTGCCAGCAGTGGGAGACAAGAGACCCAGTACTTC.

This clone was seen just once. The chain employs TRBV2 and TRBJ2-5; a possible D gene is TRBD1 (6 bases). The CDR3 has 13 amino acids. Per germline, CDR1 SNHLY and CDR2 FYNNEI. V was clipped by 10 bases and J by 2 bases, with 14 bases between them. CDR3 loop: CANKGGQQETQYF. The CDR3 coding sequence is TGTGCCAACAAAGGAGGACAGCAAGAGACCCAGTACTTC.

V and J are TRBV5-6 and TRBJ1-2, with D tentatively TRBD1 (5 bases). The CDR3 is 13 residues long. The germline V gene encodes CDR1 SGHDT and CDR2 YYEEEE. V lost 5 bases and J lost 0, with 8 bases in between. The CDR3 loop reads CASSPTANYGYTF. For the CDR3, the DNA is TGTGCCAGCAGTCCGACAGCTAACTATGGCTACACCTTC.

The CDR3 spells CASSLVGVGRDTQYF. CDR3 in DNA: TGTGCCAGCAGCTTGGTAGGGGTTGGTCGAGATACGCAGTATTTT. The chain recombines TRBV5-6 with TRBJ2-3, with a tentative D call TRBD1 (5 bases). CDR3 length equals 15 residues. V shed 0 bases and J shed 5 bases, with 13 bases lying between them. Germline CDR1 SGHDT, CDR2 YYEEEE.

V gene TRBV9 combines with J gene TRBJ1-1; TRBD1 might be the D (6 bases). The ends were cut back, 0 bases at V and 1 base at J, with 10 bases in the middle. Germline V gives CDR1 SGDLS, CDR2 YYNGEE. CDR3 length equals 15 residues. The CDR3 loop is CASSVVGARNTEAFF. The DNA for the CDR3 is TGTGCCAGCAGCGTAGTGGGGGCCCGGAACACTGAAGCTTTCTTT.

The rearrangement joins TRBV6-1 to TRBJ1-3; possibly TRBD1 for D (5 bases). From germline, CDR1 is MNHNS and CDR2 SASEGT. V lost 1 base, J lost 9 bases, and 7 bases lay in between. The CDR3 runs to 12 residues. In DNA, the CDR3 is TGTGCCAGCAGTGAAGGGGGGGGCACCATATATTTT. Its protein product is CASSEGGGTIYF.

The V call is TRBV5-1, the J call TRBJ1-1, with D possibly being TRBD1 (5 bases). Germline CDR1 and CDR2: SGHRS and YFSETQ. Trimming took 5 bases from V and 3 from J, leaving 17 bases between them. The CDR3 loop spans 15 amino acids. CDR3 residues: CASRWGWGVDTEAFF. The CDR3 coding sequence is TGCGCCAGCAGATGGGGATGGGGGGTGGACACTGAAGCTTTCTTT.

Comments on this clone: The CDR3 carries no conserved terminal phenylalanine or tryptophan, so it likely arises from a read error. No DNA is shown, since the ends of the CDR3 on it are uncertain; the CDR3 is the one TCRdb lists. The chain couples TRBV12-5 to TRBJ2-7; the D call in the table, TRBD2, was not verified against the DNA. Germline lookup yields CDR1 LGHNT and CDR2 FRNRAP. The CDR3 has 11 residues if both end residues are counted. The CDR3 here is CASGHREGGGL.

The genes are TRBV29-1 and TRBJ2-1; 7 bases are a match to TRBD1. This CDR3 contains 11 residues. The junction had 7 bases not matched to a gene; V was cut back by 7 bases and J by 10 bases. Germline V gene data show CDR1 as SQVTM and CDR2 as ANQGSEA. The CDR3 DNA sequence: TGCAGCGAAATACAGGGGTACGAGCAGTTCTTC. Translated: CSEIQGYEQFF.

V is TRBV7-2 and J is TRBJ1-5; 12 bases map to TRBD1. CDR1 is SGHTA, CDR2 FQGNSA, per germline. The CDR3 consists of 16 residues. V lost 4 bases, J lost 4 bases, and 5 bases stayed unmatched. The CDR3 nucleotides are TGTGCCAGCAGCTACCGGGACAGGGGGCTTAATCAGCCCCAGCATTTT. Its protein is CASSYRDRGLNQPQHF.

In DNA form, the CDR3 reads TGTGCCAGCAGCACCCCCGGCGGGGGATTGAACACTGAAGCTTTCTTT. This encodes CASSTPGGGLNTEAFF. The gene calls are TRBV7-2 and TRBJ1-1; maybe TRBD1 (5 bases). Germline V lookup: CDR1 SGHTA, CDR2 FQGNSA. This CDR3 comprises 16 residues. V lost 5 bases and J lost 0, with 16 bases in between.

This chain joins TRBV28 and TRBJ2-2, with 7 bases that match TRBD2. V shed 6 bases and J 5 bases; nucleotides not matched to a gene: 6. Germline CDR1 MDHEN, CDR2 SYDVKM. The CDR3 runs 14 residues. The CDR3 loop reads CASSAPSGTGELFF. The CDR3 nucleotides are TGTGCCAGCAGCGCTCCTAGCGGAACCGGGGAGCTGTTTTTT. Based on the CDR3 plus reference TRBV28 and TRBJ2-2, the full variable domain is DVKVTQSSRYLVKRTGEKVFLECVQDMDHENMFWYRQDPGLGLRLIYFSYDVKMKEKGDIPEGYSVSREKKERFSLILESASTNQTSMYLCASSAPSGTGELFFGEGSRLTVL.

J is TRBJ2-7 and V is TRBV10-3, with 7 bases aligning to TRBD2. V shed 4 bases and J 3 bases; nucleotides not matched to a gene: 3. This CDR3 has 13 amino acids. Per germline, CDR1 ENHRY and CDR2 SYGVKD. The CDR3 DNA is TGTGCCATCAGTGGGGCTAGCGGCTACGAGCAGTACTTC. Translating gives CAISGASGYEQYF.

As DNA, the CDR3 is TGTGCCTGCCCACGTAGCGGGAGATACAATGAGCAGTTCTTC. Translated, it gives CACPRSGRYNEQFF. The chain couples TRBV30 to TRBJ2-1, with TRBD2 identical over 9 bases. This CDR3 is built from 14 residues. The V gene end was trimmed by 6 bases and the J gene end by 4 bases; junction bases not matched to a gene: 7. Germline values: CDR1 GTSNPN, CDR2 SVGIG (reference sequence).

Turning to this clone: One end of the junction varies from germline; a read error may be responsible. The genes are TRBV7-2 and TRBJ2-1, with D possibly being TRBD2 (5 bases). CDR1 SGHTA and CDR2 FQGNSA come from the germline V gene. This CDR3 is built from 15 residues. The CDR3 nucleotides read TGTGCCAGCAGCTTAGTAGCGCTCTCCTATAATGAGCAGTTCTTC. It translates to CASSLVALSYNEQFF.

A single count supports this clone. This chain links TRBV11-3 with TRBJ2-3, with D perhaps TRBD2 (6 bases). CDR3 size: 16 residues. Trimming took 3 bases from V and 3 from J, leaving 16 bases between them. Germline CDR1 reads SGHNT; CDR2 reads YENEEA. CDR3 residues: CASSFRENGATDTQYF. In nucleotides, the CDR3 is TGTGCCAGCAGCTTCCGGGAGAACGGGGCAACAGATACGCAGTATTTT.

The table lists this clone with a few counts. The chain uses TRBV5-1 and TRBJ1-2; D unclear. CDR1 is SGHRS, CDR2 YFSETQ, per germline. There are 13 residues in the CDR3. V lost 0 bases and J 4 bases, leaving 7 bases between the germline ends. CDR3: CASSLEPSYGYTF. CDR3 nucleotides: TGCGCCAGCAGCTTGGAGCCATCCTATGGCTACACCTTC.

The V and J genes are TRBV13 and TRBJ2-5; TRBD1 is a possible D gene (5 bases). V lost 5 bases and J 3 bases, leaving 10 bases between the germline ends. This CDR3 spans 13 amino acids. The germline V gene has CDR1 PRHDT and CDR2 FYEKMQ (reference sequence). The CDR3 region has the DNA TGTGCCAGCAGCCCCGACAGAAAAGAGACCCAGTACTTC. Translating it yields CASSPDRKETQYF.

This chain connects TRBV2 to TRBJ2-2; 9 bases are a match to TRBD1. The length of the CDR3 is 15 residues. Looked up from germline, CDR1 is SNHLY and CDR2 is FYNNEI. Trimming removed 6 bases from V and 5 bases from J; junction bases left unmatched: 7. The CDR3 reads CASSSLGQGTGELFF. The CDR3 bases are TGTGCCAGCAGCTCCTTGGGACAGGGAACCGGGGAGCTGTTTTTT.

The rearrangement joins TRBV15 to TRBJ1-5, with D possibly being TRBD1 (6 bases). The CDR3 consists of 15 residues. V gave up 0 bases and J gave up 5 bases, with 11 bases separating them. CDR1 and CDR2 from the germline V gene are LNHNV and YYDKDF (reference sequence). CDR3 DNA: TGTGCCACCAGCAGAGAGGGACACTCCTATCAGCCCCAGCATTTT. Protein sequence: CATSREGHSYQPQHF.

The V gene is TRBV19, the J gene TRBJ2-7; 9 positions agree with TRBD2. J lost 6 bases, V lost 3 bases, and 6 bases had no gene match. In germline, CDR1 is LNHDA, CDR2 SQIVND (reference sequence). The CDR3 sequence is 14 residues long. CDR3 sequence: CASSIGLAGSEQYF. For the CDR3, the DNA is TGTGCCAGTAGTATTGGGCTAGCGGGGTCCGAGCAGTACTTC.

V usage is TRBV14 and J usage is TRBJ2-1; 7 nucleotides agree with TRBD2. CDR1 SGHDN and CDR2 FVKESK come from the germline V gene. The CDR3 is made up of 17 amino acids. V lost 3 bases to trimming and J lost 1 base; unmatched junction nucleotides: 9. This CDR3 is CASSHKGGSRSYNEQFF. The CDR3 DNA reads TGTGCCAGCAGCCACAAAGGCGGGAGTCGATCCTACAATGAGCAGTTCTTC.

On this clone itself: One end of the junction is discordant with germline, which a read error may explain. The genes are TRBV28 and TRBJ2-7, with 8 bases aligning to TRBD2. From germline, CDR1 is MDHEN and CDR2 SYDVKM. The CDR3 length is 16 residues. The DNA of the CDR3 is TGTGCCAGCAGTTCCCCCCCGGGACTAGGCTCCCACGAGCAGTACTTC. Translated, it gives CASSSPPGLGSHEQYF.